The clone carrying this T cell receptor beta chain was counted only a few times. The target antigen is unknown. Time point: persistent/refractory GD, antithyroid drugs over 5 years with positive TRAb. Extracted RNA from PBMCs served as the source of the TCR library. Patients all came to the study from an endocrinology department in Xi'an, China. The V gene's germline CDR1 is GTSNPN and CDR2 SVGIG (reference sequence). Between the trimmed V and J ends, which lost 2 bases and 0 bases, there was a span of 10 bases. The CDR3 totals 14 residues. The data were taken from a study of regulatory T cells in long-lasting Graves disease. Whole-study findings and limits: Only peripheral blood was studied, not thyroid tissue. Persistent cases of Graves' showed reduced TCR diversity relative to newly diagnosed patients. Newly diagnosed disease favored TRBV20-1 and TRBJ2-1 over persistent disease.

Assembly of TCR beta libraries relied on iRepertoire HTBI primers together with Arm-PCR of CDR3 regions. A single record per CDR3 protein comes from TCRdb applying MiXCR to the multiplex PCR reads. The sample holds about 460,000 distinct CDR3 sequences, under 25% seen once. Here the sequenced sample was peripheral blood mononuclear cells (PBMCs), taken when the disease was refractory, from a patient treated with antithyroid drugs. This sequence was found in a female donor with Graves disease. This chain joins TRBV30 and TRBJ2-5; unclear D gene. In DNA form, the CDR3 reads TGTGCCTGGAGTTCGGCAAATGACCAAGAGACCCAGTACTTC. Translated: CAWSSANDQETQYF. Together with reference TRBV30 and TRBJ2-5, the CDR3 gives the full variable domain: SQTIHQWPATLVQPVGSPLSLECTVEGTSNPNLYWYRQAAGRGLQLLFYSVGIGQISSEVPQNLSASRPQDRQFILSSKKLLLSDSGFYLCAWSSANDQETQYFGPGTRLLVL.